The 26 T cell receptor beta chains below come from one sample, sequenced in a study of blood T cell repertoires in COVID-19. This table comes from immunoSEQ multiplex PCR, and its TCRdb copy is limited to in-frame clones, with some not included. This sample has over 130,000 clones, with 80% to 85% found just once. Input material: peripheral blood. The receptors were sampled from a woman aged 55-69 years with acute or convalescent COVID-19.

This sequence joins TRBV6-1 and TRBJ2-5, with D perhaps TRBD2 (7 bases). The CDR3 sequence is 15 residues long. Germline CDR1 MNHNS, CDR2 SASEGT. V lost 2 bases and J lost 4, with 14 bases in between. The CDR3: CASSEYGLGGETQYF. The CDR3 DNA sequence: TGTGCCAGCAGTGAATACGGACTAGGGGGAGAGACCCAGTACTTC.

The chain couples TRBV2 to TRBJ2-2, with 8 bases aligning to TRBD2. Germline assignment: CDR1 SNHLY and CDR2 FYNNEI. This CDR3 is built from 15 residues. The J segment lost 2 bases and the V segment lost 6 bases, leaving 5 bases of the junction unmatched. The CDR3 here is CASRRGGDNTGELFF. The DNA for the CDR3 is TGTGCCAGCAGACGGGGGGGAGATAACACCGGGGAGCTGTTTTTT.

The V call is TRBV29-1, the J call TRBJ1-2; TRBD1 agrees at 7 bases. The J segment lost 9 bases and the V segment lost 7 bases, leaving 8 bases of the junction unmatched. The CDR3 is made up of 11 amino acids. Germline CDR1 is SQVTM and CDR2 is ANQGSEA. CDR3 amino acids: CSAGDSPSYTF. Written as DNA, the CDR3 is TGCAGCGCCGGGGACAGCCCGAGCTACACCTTC.

This chain links TRBV10-2 with TRBJ2-7, with TRBD1 as a possible D gene (6 bases). This CDR3 contains 14 residues. CDR1 is WSHSY and CDR2 is SAAADI in the germline V gene. V was clipped by 8 bases and J by 4 bases, with 18 bases between them. CDR3 amino acids: CASRGQGQGYEQYF. The CDR3 DNA follows: TGCGCCAGCCGTGGGCAGGGGCAAGGATACGAGCAGTACTTC.

This clone was detected only a few times. The chain uses TRBV19 and TRBJ2-3; 7 bases align to TRBD1. The CDR3 runs 13 residues. Germline assignment: CDR1 LNHDA and CDR2 SQIVND (reference sequence). J lost 6 bases, V lost 10 bases, and 10 bases had no gene match. The CDR3 DNA follows: TGTGCCACGGGACAGAAAGGGTACGATACGCAGTATTTT. Translation: CATGQKGYDTQYF.

J is TRBJ2-1 and V is TRBV5-1; 9 bases line up with TRBD2. Germline CDR1 is SGHRS and CDR2 is YFSETQ. CDR3 length: 17 amino acids. Germline trimming cut 0 bases from V and 7 bases from J; bases unmatched to any gene: 11. CDR3 in DNA: TGCGCCAGCAGCTTGGAGTCGGCTAGCGGGATCAGGAATGAGCAGTTCTTC. Protein: CASSLESASGIRNEQFF.

The chain employs TRBV27 and TRBJ2-7; TRBD2 matches at 8 bases. CDR3 length: 15 amino acids. Germline V CDR1 and CDR2: MNHEY, SMNVEV (reference sequence). V was pared by 3 bases and J by 3 bases, with 7 bases of the junction left unmatched. The CDR3 nucleotides read TGTGCCAGCAGTTTTCAGGGACTAGGGGACTACGAGCAGTACTTC. This translates into CASSFQGLGDYEQYF.

The gene calls are TRBV3-1 (or the pseudogene TRBV3-2) and TRBJ1-5; 8 bases match TRBD1. Germline CDR1 is LGHDT and CDR2 is YNNKEL (reference sequence). V trimming: 5 bases; J trimming: 4 bases; junction bases outside the gene matches: 4. CDR3 length: 14 amino acids. The DNA of the CDR3 is TGTGCCAGCAGCAGCTGGGACAGGAATCAGCCCCAGCATTTT. This gives the protein CASSSWDRNQPQHF.

In this sample, this clone turned up once. This rearrangement joins TRBV9 to TRBJ2-3; 10 nucleotides align to TRBD2. The CDR3 runs 14 residues. CDR1 and CDR2 (germline): SGDLS, YYNGEE. Unmatched junction bases numbered 3, after V lost 4 bases and J lost 4 bases. The CDR3 DNA reads as TGTGCCAGCAGCCTAGCGGGAGCGCCAGATACGCAGTATTTT. Residues: CASSLAGAPDTQYF.

The J gene is TRBJ2-2, the V gene TRBV19; a possible D gene is TRBD1 (6 bases). V shed 8 bases and J shed 6 bases, with 10 bases lying between them. Looked up from germline, CDR1 is LNHDA and CDR2 is SQIVND (reference sequence). The CDR3 is 12 amino acids. The CDR3 DNA sequence: TGTGCCAGTGCAGGGGTCCCCGGGGAGCTGTTTTTT. This translates into CASAGVPGELFF. Full variable domain (remainder filled in from reference TRBV19 and TRBJ2-2): DGGITQSPKYLFRKEGQNVTLSCEQNLNHDAMYWYRQDPGQGLRLIYYSQIVNDFQKGDIAEGYSVSREKKESFPLTVTSAQKNPTAFYLCASAGVPGELFFGEGSRLTVL.

CDR3 DNA sequence: TGTGCCAGCAGTTACTCTTCCGGGACAGGGAACACTGAAGCTTTCTTT. It codes for CASSYSSGTGNTEAFF. The V call is TRBV6-5, the J call TRBJ1-1; 8 nucleotides agree with TRBD1. CDR1 MNHEY and CDR2 SVGAGI come from the germline V gene. V lost 0 bases to trimming and J lost 1 base; unmatched junction nucleotides: 4. The CDR3 is 16 residues long.

The rearrangement joins TRBV19 to TRBJ1-1; D unclear. Trimming took 5 bases from V and 11 from J, leaving 15 bases between them. Germline V lookup: CDR1 LNHDA, CDR2 SQIVND (reference sequence). CDR3 length: 12 residues. This CDR3 reads CASSEGRQSAFF. CDR3 DNA: TGTGCCAGTAGTGAGGGCCGTCAGAGCGCTTTCTTT.

This clone was counted only a few times. Germline and junction disagree at one end, which may indicate a read error. V is TRBV5-1 and J is TRBJ1-5; no firm D call. CDR1 and CDR2 from the germline V gene are SGHRS and YFSETQ. CDR3 length: 13 amino acids. CDR3 in amino acids: CASNLDGNQPQHF. CDR3 DNA: TGCGCCAGCAACTTGGACGGGAATCAGCCCCAGCATTTT. Looking up the rest from reference TRBV5-1 and TRBJ1-5 gives the full variable domain: KAGVTQTPRYLIKTRGQQVTLSCSPISGHRSVSWYQQTPGQGLQFLFEYFSETQRNKGNFPGRFSGRQFSNSRSEMNVSTLELGDSALYLCASNLDGNQPQHFGDGTRLSIL.

This clone was observed once. The genes are TRBV14 and TRBJ2-7; D not certain. Germline V gene data show CDR1 as SGHDN and CDR2 as FVKESK. The ends were cut back, 5 bases at V and 0 bases at J, with 11 bases in the middle. CDR3 length: 14 residues. CDR3 sequence reads: CASSFHLSSYEQYF. The CDR3 region has the DNA TGTGCCAGCAGCTTCCACCTCAGCTCCTACGAGCAGTACTTC.

The gene calls are TRBV27 and TRBJ2-7; 8 bases match TRBD2. Germline V gives CDR1 MNHEY, CDR2 SMNVEV (reference sequence). J gave up 0 bases and V 4 bases, and 5 bases lay outside the gene matches. This CDR3 has 15 residues. As DNA, the CDR3 is TGTGCCAGCAGTTCGTTAGCGGGGAGCTCCTACGAGCAGTACTTC. It yields the protein CASSSLAGSSYEQYF.

This sequence joins TRBV4-2 and TRBJ2-7; a possible D gene is TRBD2 (6 bases). The V gene lost 0 bases and the J gene lost 3 bases, with 12 bases spanning the gap. Germline assignment: CDR1 LGHNA and CDR2 YNFKEQ. The length of the CDR3 is 15 residues. The CDR3: CASSQDPAGGYEQYF. CDR3 bases: TGTGCCAGCAGCCAAGATCCAGCGGGTGGCTACGAGCAGTACTTC.

The chain couples TRBV7-2 to TRBJ1-2; tentative D call: TRBD1 (5 bases). The CDR3 runs to 13 residues. Trimming removed 5 bases at V and 7 bases at J, with 14 bases between. Germline V gene lookup returns CDR1 SGHTA and CDR2 FQGNSA. CDR3 protein: CASSPTGRVGYTF. The CDR3 DNA is TGTGCCAGCAGCCCCACTGGCAGGGTTGGCTACACCTTC.

As DNA, the CDR3 is TGTGCCAGCAGCCCCGGCGGGGAAAAACTGTTTTTT. This encodes CASSPGGEKLFF. V is TRBV6-6 and J is TRBJ1-4; D is unresolved. Looked up from germline, CDR1 is MNHNY and CDR2 is SVGAGI (reference sequence). Trimming shortened V by 6 bases and J by 8 bases, and 10 bases separated the two germline ends. The CDR3 covers 12 residues.

This rearrangement joins TRBV30 to TRBJ2-2, with D unresolved. V was clipped by 8 bases and J by 1 base, with 11 bases between them. The CDR3 has 13 residues. Germline CDR1 is GTSNPN and CDR2 is SVGIG (reference sequence). The DNA of the CDR3 is TGTGCCCTACTTCCCCTGAACACCGGGGAGCTGTTTTTT. Protein product: CALLPLNTGELFF.

The rearrangement joins TRBV6-2 or TRBV6-3 to TRBJ2-5, with a tentative D call TRBD2 (5 bases). Trimming stripped 6 bases from V and 5 bases from J, with 13 bases between. This CDR3 is 13 amino acids long. CDR1 is MNHEY, CDR2 SVGEGT, per germline. The CDR3 DNA follows: TGTGCCAGCAGCGAGGTGTGGGAGGAGACCCAGTACTTC. Translation gives CASSEVWEETQYF.

This clone has more than one count but fewer than ten. For the CDR3, the DNA is TGTGCCAGCACCTATTGGGGACAGGGGATGAATAGCAATCAGCCCCAGCATTTT. This codes for CASTYWGQGMNSNQPQHF. The genes are TRBV28 and TRBJ1-5; 10 nucleotides match TRBD1. The CDR3 loop spans 18 amino acids. The germline gives CDR1 MDHEN, CDR2 SYDVKM. Germline trimming cut 7 bases from V and 0 bases from J; bases unmatched to any gene: 12.

The chain carries TRBV2 and TRBJ1-6; D is undetermined. V gave up 6 bases and J gave up 9 bases, with 18 bases separating them. The germline CDR1 and CDR2 sequences are SNHLY and FYNNEI. The length of the CDR3 is 15 residues. The CDR3: CASSDPRRGGSPLHF. DNA of the CDR3: TGTGCCAGCAGCGATCCCAGGCGGGGAGGTTCACCCCTCCACTTT. The whole variable domain, filled in from reference TRBV2 and TRBJ1-6, reads EPEVTQTPSHQVTQMGQEVILRCVPISNHLYFYWYRQILGQKVEFLVSFYNNEISEKSEIFDDQFSVERPDGSNFTLKIRSTKLEDSAMYFCASSDPRRGGSPLHFGNGTRLTVT.

This chain connects TRBV19 to TRBJ1-5; possibly TRBD1 for D (6 bases). The CDR3 covers 17 residues. Germline CDR1 reads LNHDA; CDR2 reads SQIVND (reference sequence). Trimming removed 2 bases at V and 0 bases at J, with 14 bases between. This chain's CDR3 is CASSIQGLLNSNQPQHF. The CDR3 DNA follows: TGTGCCAGTAGTATACAGGGGCTTTTAAATAGCAATCAGCCCCAGCATTTT.

The J gene is TRBJ1-1, the V gene TRBV28, with D possibly TRBD1 on 6 matching bases. V gave up 3 bases and J gave up 1 base, with 21 bases separating them. The CDR3 contains 18 residues. Germline V gene sequence: CDR1 MDHEN, CDR2 SYDVKM. The CDR3 spells CASSFLDLDSLENTEAFF. DNA of the CDR3: TGTGCCAGCAGTTTTCTCGATCTGGACAGTTTGGAGAACACTGAAGCTTTCTTT.

The V and J genes are TRBV24-1 and TRBJ2-1; 8 nucleotides match TRBD2. Trimming at V came to 3 bases and at J to 5 bases, leaving 8 bases not matched to a gene. Germline loops: CDR1 KGHDR, CDR2 SFDVKD. The CDR3 is 16 residues long. The CDR3 DNA reads TGTGCCACCAGTGATACGGGACTAGGGTTCAACAATGAGCAGTTCTTC. Its translation: CATSDTGLGFNNEQFF.

The rearrangement links TRBV3-1 (or the pseudogene TRBV3-2) to TRBJ1-1, with TRBD1 identical over 7 bases. The CDR3 sequence is 13 residues long. Trimming at V came to 4 bases and at J to 4 bases, leaving 3 bases not matched to a gene. Germline CDR1 reads LGHDT; CDR2 reads YNNKEL (reference sequence). CDR3 DNA: TGTGCCAGCAGCCCAAGACAGGGCACTGAAGCTTTCTTT. Amino acid sequence: CASSPRQGTEAFF.